Listed below are T cell receptor beta chains from one sample, sequenced in a study of blood T cell repertoires in COVID-19. Generated by immunoSEQ multiplex PCR, the TCRdb table keeps only in-frame clones and is missing some. The sample has roughly 150,000 clones; around nine tenths are singletons. The sequencing sample was made of peripheral blood. These receptors were collected from a human donor in a cohort sampled during active COVID-19. Each CDR3 is given with its conserved first and last residue. The D gene is left open where the match is weak. Clone size, where shown, is once, few, many, or a class for clones that have expanded.

D	J	size	V	CDR3	DNA
TRBD1	TRBJ2-2	NA	TRBV3-1/TRBV3-2	CASSQVWGTGNTGELFF	TGTGCCAGCAGCCAAGTCTGGGGGACAGGGAACACCGGGGAGCTGTTTTTT
NA	TRBJ2-7	NA	TRBV28	CASRTGRSSYEQYF	TGTGCCAGCAGAACAGGAAGGAGCTCCTACGAGCAGTACTTC
TRBD1	TRBJ1-2	NA	TRBV7-8	CASSSPGTGVVGKNRGYGYTF	TGTGCCAGCAGCTCCCCCGGGACAGGGGTAGTGGGGAAAAATCGCGGCTATGGCTACACCTTC
NA	TRBJ1-1	NA	TRBV5-1	CASSLREGTEAFF	TGCGCCAGCAGCTTGCGGGAGGGCACTGAAGCTTTCTTT
TRBD1	TRBJ1-2	once	TRBV19	CASIAREGGVYTF	TGTGCCAGTATTGCCAGAGAAGGGGGCGTCTACACCTTC
NA	TRBJ1-1	NA	TRBV6-2/TRBV6-3	CASGRGGEAFF	TGTGCCAGCGGCCGGGGGGGGGAAGCTTTCTTT
TRBD1	TRBJ1-6	NA	TRBV3-1/TRBV3-2	CASSQDRRGGRGYNSPLHF	TGTGCCAGCAGCCAAGATCGGCGCGGAGGCAGGGGGTATAATTCACCCCTCCACTTT
NA	TRBJ2-2	NA	TRBV6-5	CASSRVPGELFF	TGTGCCAGCAGCCGCGTCCCCGGGGAGCTGTTTTTT
NA	TRBJ1-1	NA	TRBV21-1	CASSKPGNTEAFF	TGTGCCAGCAGCAAACCCGGGAACACTGAAGCTTTCTTT
NA	TRBJ1-2	NA	TRBV6-2/TRBV6-3	CASSYPRGGYTF	TGTGCCAGCAGTTACCCCAGAGGTGGCTACACCTTC
NA	TRBJ1-1	NA	TRBV2	CASPRPNRVNTEAFF	TGTGCCAGCCCGAGACCTAACAGGGTGAACACTGAAGCTTTCTTT
NA	TRBJ2-6	NA	TRBV6-2/TRBV6-3	CASSYTGLSSGANVLTF	TGTGCCAGCAGTTATACAGGGCTGAGCTCTGGGGCCAACGTCCTGACTTTC
NA	TRBJ1-5	once	TRBV30	CAWSPAGDSNQPQHF	TGTGCCTGGAGTCCCGCAGGGGATAGCAATCAGCCCCAGCATTTT
NA	TRBJ2-5	NA	TRBV27	CASSLYGSREGETQYF	TGTGCCAGCAGTTTATATGGCAGTCGCGAGGGAGAGACCCAGTACTTC
TRBD1	TRBJ2-7	few	TRBV11-1	CASSGTGTYEQYF	TGTGCCAGCAGCGGGACAGGTACCTACGAGCAGTACTTC
TRBD1	TRBJ1-1	NA	TRBV16	CASSPRTGMNTEAFF	TGTGCCAGCAGCCCCCGGACAGGGATGAACACTGAAGCTTTCTTT
NA	TRBJ2-7	NA	TRBV11-2	CASSWGGQGGYEQYF	TGTGCCAGCAGCTGGGGGGGGCAGGGAGGCTACGAGCAGTACTTC
TRBD1	TRBJ2-7	few	TRBV6-7	CASSYSITSGGLYVEQYF	TGTGCCAGCAGTTACTCGATTACCTCAGGGGGCCTCTATGTCGAGCAGTACTTC
NA	TRBJ2-7	NA	TRBV19	CASSTSTGAYEQYF	TGTGCCAGTAGTACCTCGACAGGAGCCTACGAGCAGTACTTC
NA	TRBJ2-2	NA	TRBV7-7	CASSSDGGDTGELFF	TGTGCCAGCAGCTCCGACGGGGGTGACACCGGGGAGCTGTTTTTT
NA	TRBJ2-7	NA	TRBV5-4	CASSPRGVTNYEQYF	TGTGCCAGCAGCCCCCGCGGAGTAACTAACTACGAGCAGTACTTC
TRBD1	TRBJ2-7	once	TRBV3-1/TRBV3-2	CASSHSDRAHEQYF	TGTGCCAGCAGCCATTCCGACAGGGCCCACGAGCAGTACTTC
NA	TRBJ2-7	NA	TRBV7-2	CASEEGADYEQYF	TGTGCCAGCGAGGAGGGGGCGGACTACGAGCAGTACTTC
TRBD1	TRBJ2-7	NA	TRBV3-1/TRBV3-2	CASSPRQGRHEQYF	TGTGCCAGCAGCCCACGACAGGGACGCCACGAGCAGTACTTC
NA	TRBJ1-5	NA	TRBV7-6	CASSLGAYQPQHF	TGTGCCAGCAGCTTGGGGGCTTATCAGCCCCAGCATTTT
TRBD1	TRBJ1-3	NA	TRBV29-1	CSATEGQVAGNTIYF	TGCAGCGCCACAGAAGGACAGGTTGCTGGAAACACCATATATTTT
TRBD1	TRBJ1-4	NA	TRBV3-1/TRBV3-2	CASSQEGQGGEKLFF	TGTGCCAGCAGCCAAGAAGGACAGGGGGGGGAAAAACTGTTTTTT